Detailed here is one T cell receptor (beta chain). The antigen is unknown. This sample is drawn from a study of identical twins. Notes on the study in general: Conclusions were drawn cross-sectionally by statistical analysis, without following the same donors.

TCRdb re-called the 5' RACE reads through MiXCR, storing one row per CDR3 protein. The sample has about 480,000 distinct CDR3 sequences; 13% to 15% are singletons. This sample also belongs to another study, concerning yellow fever vaccine responses in identical twins. That work contributes: Twins reportedly appeared to share part of their vaccine T cell response while keeping part individual.

Sequencing input: CD4+ T cells sorted from blood. The receptor comes from a woman between 18 and 29 years old in good health.

The CDR3 region is CSARDRGNEQFF. The CDR3 DNA reads TGCAGTGCTAGGGACAGGGGCAATGAGCAGTTCTTC. The V gene is TRBV20-1, the J gene TRBJ2-1; 9 nucleotides match TRBD1. The germline V gene has CDR1 DFQATT and CDR2 SNEGSKA (reference sequence). Losses at the gene ends were 3 bases for V and 6 bases for J; bases not matched to a gene: 0. This CDR3 region has 12 residues.